Reported below is one T cell receptor beta chain. This specimen belongs to a study of blood T cell repertoires in COVID-19. Assay used: immunoSEQ multiplex PCR; TCRdb lists only in-frame clones, some missing. Of fewer than 250,000 clones listed, roughly 84% are singletons. The CDR3 totals 15 residues. With V trimmed by 6 bases and J by 5 bases, 9 bases remained unmatched. Germline V gene data show CDR1 as SEHNR and CDR2 as FQNEAQ (reference sequence). Participants came from roughly 25 US areas, aged about 18 to 100 years. The chain combines TRBV7-9 with TRBJ1-3, with 8 bases aligning to TRBD1. The receptor was derived from a woman under 40 who had been exposed to COVID-19. Sequencing was carried out using PBMCs or T cells enriched from blood (not recorded which). CDR3 in amino acids: CASRGTGRDRNTIYF. Written as DNA, the CDR3 is TGTGCCAGCAGGGGGACAGGAAGAGACCGAAACACCATATATTTT.